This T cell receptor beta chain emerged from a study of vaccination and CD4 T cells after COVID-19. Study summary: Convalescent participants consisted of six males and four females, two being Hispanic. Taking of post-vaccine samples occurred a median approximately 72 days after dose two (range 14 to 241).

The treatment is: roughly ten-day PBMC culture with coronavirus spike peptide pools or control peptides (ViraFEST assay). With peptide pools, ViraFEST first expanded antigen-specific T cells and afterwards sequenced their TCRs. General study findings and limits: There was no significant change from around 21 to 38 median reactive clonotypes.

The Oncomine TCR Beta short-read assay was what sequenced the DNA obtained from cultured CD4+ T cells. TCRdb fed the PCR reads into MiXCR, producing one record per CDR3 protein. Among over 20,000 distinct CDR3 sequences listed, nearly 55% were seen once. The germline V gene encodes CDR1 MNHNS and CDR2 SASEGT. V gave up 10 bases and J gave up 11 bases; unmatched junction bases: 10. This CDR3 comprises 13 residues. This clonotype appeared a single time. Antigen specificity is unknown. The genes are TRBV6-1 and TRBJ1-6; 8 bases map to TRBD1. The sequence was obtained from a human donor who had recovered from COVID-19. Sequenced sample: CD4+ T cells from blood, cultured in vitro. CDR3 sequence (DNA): TGTGCCACCTCCGGGACAGGCCTCCCACCCCTCCACTTT. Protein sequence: CATSGTGLPPLHF.